Shown below are 32 T cell receptor beta chains from a single sample sequenced in a study of technical replicates of blood from several donors. The repertoire was sequenced with immunoSEQ multiplex PCR; TCRdb's copy has only in-frame clones and lacks some. The sample includes under 65,000 clones, around nine tenths of them seen just once. Sequencing was performed on PBMCs. The receptor set was obtained from a human donor in good health. Some clones in this sample may be carry-over from other donors' samples.

This clone was observed once. This chain connects TRBV7-2 to TRBJ2-2, with D unclear. V was shortened by 3 bases and J by 0 bases, with 8 bases between the two germline ends. The CDR3 runs 15 residues. The V gene's germline CDR1 is SGHTA and CDR2 FQGNSA. The DNA of the CDR3 is TGTGCCAGCAGCTTGAACAGACCGAACACCGGGGAGCTGTTTTTT. The encoded protein is CASSLNRPNTGELFF.

The count of this clone is one. The V gene is TRBV7-9, the J gene TRBJ2-1; D may be TRBD2 (6 bases). The CDR3 is 15 amino acids. Germline lookup yields CDR1 SEHNR and CDR2 FQNEAQ (reference sequence). The ends were cut back, 1 base at V and 0 bases at J, with 7 bases in the middle. CDR3 sequence (DNA): TGTGCCAGCAGCTTAGAGGGACTCTCCTACAATGAGCAGTTCTTC. The encoded protein is CASSLEGLSYNEQFF.

This chain uses TRBV19 with TRBJ2-5, with 9 bases identical to TRBD1. CDR1 and CDR2 from the germline V gene are LNHDA and SQIVND (reference sequence). The V and J ends lost 4 bases and 5 bases, in that order; junction bases with no gene match: 5. CDR3 size: 14 residues. The CDR3 is CASSTTGGGETQYF. The DNA of the CDR3 is TGTGCCAGTAGTACGACAGGGGGTGGGGAGACCCAGTACTTC. The entire variable domain, with the rest obtained from reference TRBV19 and TRBJ2-5, is as follows: DGGITQSPKYLFRKEGQNVTLSCEQNLNHDAMYWYRQDPGQGLRLIYYSQIVNDFQKGDIAEGYSVSREKKESFPLTVTSAQKNPTAFYLCASSTTGGGETQYFGPGTRLLVL.

The V gene is TRBV6-6, the J gene TRBJ2-1; TRBD2 matches at 8 bases. Germline V gives CDR1 MNHNY, CDR2 SVGAGI (reference sequence). Losses at the gene ends were 6 bases for V and 5 bases for J; bases not matched to a gene: 9. The CDR3 runs to 15 residues. For the CDR3, the DNA is TGTGCCAGCAGAACAGGGACTAGTCCCCACAATGAGCAGTTCTTC. Translation: CASRTGTSPHNEQFF.

The chain employs TRBV27 and TRBJ2-5; possible D gene TRBD1, 6 bases. The CDR3 covers 15 residues. V gave up 7 bases and J gave up 7 bases, with 22 bases separating them. Germline V CDR1 and CDR2: MNHEY, SMNVEV (reference sequence). CDR3 sequence (DNA): TGTGCCAGCAAGACTGTAAGGGGGTCCCGGTGGACCCAGTACTTC. Translating gives CASKTVRGSRWTQYF.

The chain carries TRBV5-8 and TRBJ1-6, with TRBD1 identical over 9 bases. This CDR3 is 13 amino acids long. Germline V gene data show CDR1 as SGHTS and CDR2 as YDEGEE. Trimming at V came to 4 bases and at J to 8 bases, leaving 1 base not matched to a gene. The CDR3 is CASSRDRDSPLHF. The DNA for the CDR3 is TGTGCCAGCAGCCGGGACAGGGATTCACCCCTCCACTTT.

The chain recombines TRBV5-1 with TRBJ2-1, with 13 positions matching TRBD2. The CDR3 is 14 amino acids. V lost 3 bases, J lost 13 bases, and 7 bases stayed unmatched. CDR1 is SGHRS and CDR2 is YFSETQ in the germline V gene. CDR3 sequence (DNA): TGCGCCAGCAGCTCTGGACTAGCGGGAGTAGTACAGTTCTTC. This translates into CASSSGLAGVVQFF.

The chain combines TRBV6-5 with TRBJ1-2; possibly TRBD1 for D (5 bases). The germline gives CDR1 MNHEY, CDR2 SVGAGI. V was trimmed by 6 bases and J by 2 bases, leaving 10 bases between them. The CDR3 is 13 amino acids. The DNA for the CDR3 is TGTGCCAGCAGACCCGACAGAAACTATGGCTACACCTTC. This gives the protein CASRPDRNYGYTF.

This clone was counted once. This chain joins TRBV9 and TRBJ1-1, with TRBD1 identical over 8 bases. The V and J ends lost 3 bases and 5 bases, in that order; junction bases with no gene match: 9. This CDR3 comprises 15 residues. CDR1 SGDLS and CDR2 YYNGEE come from the germline V gene. The DNA for the CDR3 is TGTGCCAGCAGCGCATACAGGGGGGCTAGGACTGAAGCTTTCTTT. This codes for CASSAYRGARTEAFF.

The chain carries TRBV4-3 and TRBJ2-3; TRBD2 matches 10 bases. The CDR3 consists of 17 residues. Per germline, CDR1 LGHNA and CDR2 YSLEER. V gave up 3 bases and J gave up 5 bases; unmatched junction bases: 11. This CDR3 reads CASSQAGGLAVGDTQYF. Written as DNA, the CDR3 is TGCGCCAGCAGCCAGGCGGGTGGACTAGCGGTCGGAGATACGCAGTATTTT.

This clone appeared once. The chain carries TRBV27 and TRBJ2-7; the D gene is possibly TRBD1 (6 bases). Germline V gives CDR1 MNHEY, CDR2 SMNVEV (reference sequence). V was trimmed by 2 bases and J by 6 bases, leaving 11 bases between them. The CDR3 has 13 amino acids. Here the CDR3 reads CASSLAAGAEQYF. The CDR3 DNA sequence: TGTGCCAGCAGTTTAGCGGCAGGGGCCGAGCAGTACTTC.

This clone has just one count. This sequence joins TRBV5-8 and TRBJ2-5; 9 bases match TRBD2. V trimming: 1 base; J trimming: 3 bases; junction bases outside the gene matches: 1. The CDR3 runs to 14 residues. The germline gives CDR1 SGHTS, CDR2 YDEGEE. DNA for the CDR3: TGTGCCAGCAGCTTGCTAGCGGGGAAAGAGACCCAGTACTTC. This translates into CASSLLAGKETQYF.

V gene TRBV9 combines with J gene TRBJ2-1, with 7 bases fitting TRBD2. CDR1 is SGDLS, CDR2 YYNGEE, per germline. The length of the CDR3 is 15 residues. The ends lost 0 bases at V and 5 bases at J; junction bases unmatched: 5. CDR3: CASSVVASGNNEQFF. The CDR3 nucleotides are TGTGCCAGCAGCGTAGTCGCTAGCGGAAACAATGAGCAGTTCTTC.

The CDR3 spells CASSLEGGPTYEQYF. The CDR3 bases are TGCGCCAGCAGCTTGGAAGGGGGACCGACCTACGAGCAGTACTTC. This chain links TRBV5-1 with TRBJ2-7; maybe TRBD1 (6 bases). Trimming removed 0 bases at V and 2 bases at J, with 12 bases between. This CDR3 has 15 amino acids. Per germline, CDR1 SGHRS and CDR2 YFSETQ.

The CDR3 DNA reads as TGTGCCAGCAGCTTGCCCGGGAGAGGCGCAGATACGCAGTATTTT. As protein: CASSLPGRGADTQYF. This rearrangement joins TRBV5-4 to TRBJ2-3; tentatively, D is TRBD2 (6 bases). The germline gives CDR1 SGHNT, CDR2 YYREEE (reference sequence). The CDR3 length is 15 residues. Between the trimmed V and J ends, which lost 1 base and 4 bases, there was a span of 13 bases.

This rearrangement joins TRBV2 to TRBJ2-2, with 7 positions matching TRBD1. The CDR3 extends over 15 amino acids. From germline, CDR1 is SNHLY and CDR2 FYNNEI. J lost 4 bases, V lost 6 bases, and 8 bases had no gene match. CDR3 in amino acids: CASRTGTDPTGELFF. The CDR3 coding sequence is TGTGCCAGCAGGACCGGGACAGACCCCACCGGGGAGCTGTTTTTT.

This chain connects TRBV11-2 to TRBJ2-3; 10 nucleotides match TRBD2. The CDR3 has 15 amino acids. Germline assignment: CDR1 SGHAT and CDR2 FQNNGV. Germline trimming cut 3 bases from V and 5 bases from J; bases unmatched to any gene: 5. The CDR3 sequence: CASSFSGGAGDTQYF. CDR3 bases: TGTGCCAGCAGCTTCAGCGGGGGGGCGGGAGATACGCAGTATTTT.

With respect to this clone: Because the CDR3 is missing its conserved closing phenylalanine or tryptophan, this is likely a read error. It is unclear where the CDR3 begins or ends on the DNA, so no DNA is shown, and the CDR3 is as TCRdb lists it. The chain employs TRBV7-6 and TRBJ2-3; the D call in the table, TRBD1, was not verified against the DNA. Germline CDR1 SGHVS, CDR2 FNYEAQ. With termini counted, the CDR3 has 12 amino acids. The CDR3 reads CASSLPKSGGSL.

The gene calls are TRBV4-2 and TRBJ2-1, with a possible D match to TRBD2 (6 bases). Germline values: CDR1 LGHNA, CDR2 YNFKEQ. This CDR3 contains 14 residues. V lost 4 bases and J 6 bases, leaving 13 bases between the germline ends. CDR3 residues: CASSPGVGGNEQFF. The CDR3 coding sequence is TGTGCCAGCAGCCCGGGAGTGGGGGGCAATGAGCAGTTCTTC.

The chain links TRBV4-1 to TRBJ2-3; 8 bases are shared with TRBD2. The CDR3 spans 15 residues. CDR1 and CDR2 from the germline V gene are MGHRA and YSYEKL. V was clipped by 2 bases and J by 4 bases; unmatched bases: 5. CDR3 nucleotides: TGCGCCAGCAGCCAACAACCGACTAGCGCAGATACGCAGTATTTT. Translation gives CASSQQPTSADTQYF.

CDR3 DNA sequence: TGTGCCAGCAGGAGGGGACTAGCGGCCTACGAGCAGTACTTC. The encoded protein is CASRRGLAAYEQYF. The V and J genes are TRBV5-8 and TRBJ2-7; TRBD2 matches at 11 bases. Per germline, CDR1 SGHTS and CDR2 YDEGEE. V shed 5 bases and J 2 bases; nucleotides not matched to a gene: 3. This CDR3 region has 14 residues.

The V and J genes are TRBV5-1 and TRBJ2-5; TRBD2 matches 8 bases. Germline CDR1 SGHRS, CDR2 YFSETQ. The junction had 7 bases not matched to a gene; V was cut back by 4 bases and J by 5 bases. This CDR3 has 14 amino acids. CDR3 in amino acids: CASSPSGRGETQYF. The CDR3 bases are TGCGCCAGCAGCCCCAGCGGGAGAGGGGAGACCCAGTACTTC.

The chain joins TRBV6-5 to TRBJ2-3, with 10 positions matching TRBD2. Germline V gives CDR1 MNHEY, CDR2 SVGAGI. The CDR3 extends over 16 amino acids. V dropped 2 bases and J dropped 7; count of bases not matched to a gene: 9. The CDR3 DNA follows: TGTGCCAGCAGTTACGGCACTCTAGCGGGAGTTAATACGCAGTATTTT. This codes for CASSYGTLAGVNTQYF.

This sequence joins TRBV5-6 and TRBJ1-1; no clear D. The CDR3 covers 12 residues. Germline loops: CDR1 SGHDT, CDR2 YYEEEE. Trimming removed 5 bases at V and 3 bases at J, with 8 bases between. Written as DNA, the CDR3 is TGTGCCAGCAGACGTCAGGACACTGAAGCTTTCTTT. Amino acids: CASRRQDTEAFF.

The V gene is TRBV7-9, the J gene TRBJ2-3; 10 bases are a match to TRBD2. CDR1 and CDR2 from the germline V gene are SEHNR and FQNEAQ (reference sequence). The length of the CDR3 is 17 residues. V lost 8 bases to trimming and J lost 7 bases; unmatched junction nucleotides: 18. The CDR3 DNA reads TGTGCCAGCCGTCAAGGAGGTAGTAGCGGGGGGATAAATACGCAGTATTTT. As protein: CASRQGGSSGGINTQYF.

This chain uses TRBV7-6 with TRBJ2-6, with D perhaps matching TRBD1 (6 bases). Germline V gene data show CDR1 as SGHVS and CDR2 as FNYEAQ. The CDR3 contains 16 residues. Trimming stripped 3 bases from V and 0 bases from J, with 9 bases between. This CDR3 is CASSLGAISGANVLTF. DNA of the CDR3: TGTGCCAGCAGCTTGGGGGCGATCTCTGGGGCCAACGTCCTGACTTTC.

This CDR3 is CASSLARGGSPLHF. CDR3 coding DNA: TGCGCCAGCAGCTTGGCAAGGGGAGGGTCACCCCTCCACTTT. V usage is TRBV5-1 and J usage is TRBJ1-6, with D maybe TRBD1 (5 bases). This CDR3 has 14 amino acids. Trimming took 0 bases from V and 10 from J, leaving 11 bases between them. Germline V CDR1 and CDR2: SGHRS, YFSETQ.

The chain uses TRBV6-1 and TRBJ2-7, with 7 bases identical to TRBD1. Germline CDR1 MNHNS, CDR2 SASEGT. This CDR3 contains 13 residues. J lost 6 bases, V lost 0 bases, and 2 bases had no gene match. CDR3 DNA sequence: TGTGCCAGCAGTGAAGCGTACAGGGGCGAGCAGTACTTC. Amino acids: CASSEAYRGEQYF.

This rearrangement joins TRBV7-7 to TRBJ1-2, with 8 bases matching TRBD1. CDR1 and CDR2 (germline): SSHAT, FNYEAQ (reference sequence). With 1 base clipped from V and 0 bases from J, the junction kept 16 bases outside the gene matches. This CDR3 contains 20 residues. In DNA form, the CDR3 reads TGTGCCAGCAGCTTAGAGATAGGACAGGGAAGGGGTATATCTAACTATGGCTACACCTTC. As protein: CASSLEIGQGRGISNYGYTF.

The CDR3 region is CASSDSGDPTGRYGYTF. CDR3 coding DNA: TGTGCCAGCAGTGATAGCGGGGACCCGACAGGGCGATATGGCTACACCTTC. This chain connects TRBV6-1 to TRBJ1-2, with 7 bases aligning to TRBD1. Germline V lookup: CDR1 MNHNS, CDR2 SASEGT. The CDR3 extends over 17 amino acids. The V gene end was trimmed by 3 bases and the J gene end by 5 bases; junction bases not matched to a gene: 15.

The chain carries TRBV2 and TRBJ2-2; perhaps TRBD1 as D (5 bases). Germline lookup yields CDR1 SNHLY and CDR2 FYNNEI. The V end lost 6 bases, the J end lost 3 bases, and 8 bases lay between the germline ends. The CDR3 runs to 13 residues. The CDR3 DNA reads as TGTGCCAGCAGGGACACTTACACCGGGGAGCTGTTTTTT. Translating it yields CASRDTYTGELFF.

The chain carries TRBV7-6 and TRBJ2-7, with a possible D match to TRBD2 (6 bases). CDR3 size: 15 residues. With 1 base removed from V and 0 bases from J, the gap between germline ends came to 10 bases. CDR1 and CDR2 from the germline V gene are SGHVS and FNYEAQ. CDR3 loop: CASSLEPGASYEQYF. The CDR3 DNA sequence: TGTGCCAGCAGCTTAGAACCGGGAGCCTCCTACGAGCAGTACTTC.